This T cell receptor (beta chain) is drawn from a study of blood T cell repertoires in COVID-19. Profiled with immunoSEQ multiplex PCR; TCRdb holds only in-frame clones, not every one. The sample has approximately 180,000 clones, approximately 79% seen once; the top ten hold around 24%. The sequence was collected from a woman in her seventies with acute or convalescent COVID-19. The sequenced sample consisted of peripheral blood.

The CDR3 coding sequence is TGTGCCAGTAGTATCCGTGACACTGAAGCTTTCTTT. Encoded protein: CASSIRDTEAFF. The chain couples TRBV19 to TRBJ1-1; D gene ambiguous. This CDR3 is built from 12 residues. V was pared by 3 bases and J by 3 bases, with 5 bases between. The germline gives CDR1 LNHDA, CDR2 SQIVND (reference sequence).